This is a list of T cell receptor beta chains from one sample in a study of T cells in Graves' hyperthyroidism and ophthalmopathy. TCRdb reprocessed the multiplex PCR reads via MiXCR and lists one record per CDR3 protein. The sample consists of a few hundred thousand distinct CDR3 sequences, more than 11% of them appearing once. The sequenced sample was blood. The source is a woman between 25 and 40 years old with Graves' hyperthyroidism that later progressed to Graves' ophthalmopathy. Each CDR3 is given with its conserved first and last residue. Each record gives: CDR3 DNA, CDR3 protein, clone size, V gene, J gene, D gene. D genes are given only for firm matches. Rows give clone size only sometimes, using once, few, many, or a class for an expanded clone.

TGTGCCAGCAGTGGGAGCGACACAGATACGCAGTATTTT	CASSGSDTDTQYF	many	TRBV6-2/TRBV6-3	TRBJ2-3	NA
TGCGCCAGCAGCCCTCCGAGTCCGGCGGGTGATGCTTTCTTT	CASSPPSPAGDAFF	NA	TRBV4-3	TRBJ1-1	NA
TGCAGTGCTAGGACAGGGGGCGTAAAACTGTTTTTT	CSARTGGVKLFF	many	TRBV20-1	TRBJ1-4	TRBD1
TGTGCCAGCAGTCATAGCCTCTATGGCTACACCTTC	CASSHSLYGYTF	many	TRBV12-3/TRBV12-4	TRBJ1-2	NA
TGTGCCAGCAAGCTAGTAGGGAGAACTGAAGCTTTCTTT	CASKLVGRTEAFF	NA	TRBV2	TRBJ1-1	NA
TGTGCCAGCAGGGGGACATTTTACGAGCAGTACTTC	CASRGTFYEQYF	few	TRBV6-1	TRBJ2-7	NA
TGTGCCAGCAAGGAGGGCGGGTACACCGGGGAGCTGTTTTTT	CASKEGGYTGELFF	NA	TRBV7-9	TRBJ2-2	NA
TGTGCCAGCAGTTCCCCCGGAGCCGGGAACAATGAGCAGTTCTTC	CASSSPGAGNNEQFF	NA	TRBV27	TRBJ2-1	NA
TGTGCCAGCAGCATGGGCTCCTACAATGAGCAGTTCTTC	CASSMGSYNEQFF	many	TRBV25-1	TRBJ2-1	NA
TGCGCCAGCAGCCGAGGGACTAGCGGGAGCGATGAGCAGTACTTC	CASSRGTSGSDEQYF	once	TRBV4-3	TRBJ2-7	TRBD2
TGTGCCAGCTCACCATCTAGCGGGAGGGTGGCCTACAATGAGAAGTTCTTC	CASSPSSGRVAYNEKFF	NA	TRBV18	TRBJ2-1	TRBD2
TGTGCCAGCAGCTCCGGAGCGGATACGCAGTATTTT	CASSSGADTQYF	many	TRBV7-9	TRBJ2-3	NA
TGTGCCATCAGTGAGAAAGGGACAGGGGACCCCTATAATTCACCCCTCCACTTT	CAISEKGTGDPYNSPLHF	few	TRBV10-3	TRBJ1-6	TRBD1
TGTGCCAGCGGGAAGGTGGGGCCCCAGCATTTT	CASGKVGPQHF	few	TRBV12-3/TRBV12-4	TRBJ1-5	NA
TGTGCCGGCAGCTTAGGGGGGATTCAAGCTAACTATGGCTACACCTTC	CAGSLGGIQANYGYTF	few	TRBV11-2	TRBJ1-2	NA
TGTGCCAGTAAGGCAGGGGTCACAGATACGCAGTATTTT	CASKAGVTDTQYF	many	TRBV19	TRBJ2-3	NA
TGTGCCATCAGTGATTCGGGGGCCCAAGAGACCCAGTACTTC	CAISDSGAQETQYF	few	TRBV10-3	TRBJ2-5	NA
TGTGCCAGCAGCTTAGTCAACTCCTACGAGCAGTACTTC	CASSLVNSYEQYF	many	TRBV5-5	TRBJ2-7	NA
TGTGCCACCAGTGATTTCCAGGGCGGGGCTTTCTTT	CATSDFQGGAFF	many	TRBV24-1	TRBJ1-1	NA
TGCAGTGCCCCAGGAGGGGGGTGGAATTCACCCCTCCACTTT	CSAPGGGWNSPLHF	few	TRBV20-1	TRBJ1-6	NA
TGTGCCAGCAGGGGCCCCTCTGGCTACACCTTC	CASRGPSGYTF	few	TRBV6-4	TRBJ1-2	NA
TGTGCCAGCAGTGAAGAGACAGGGGCTGAAGCTTTCTTT	CASSEETGAEAFF	NA	TRBV2	TRBJ1-1	TRBD1
TGTGCCAGCAGTGATCCGGGACTAGTCAACGAGCAGTACTTC	CASSDPGLVNEQYF	many	TRBV27	TRBJ2-7	TRBD2
TGTGCCAGCGGCGGCCGTGGGTATGAGCAGTTCTTC	CASGGRGYEQFF	NA	TRBV28	TRBJ2-1	NA
TGTGCCAGCAGTGAACCGGGACTAGCGGGAGGGCCCCAGTTCTTC	CASSEPGLAGGPQFF	NA	TRBV27	TRBJ2-1	TRBD2
TGTGCCAGCAGCCCAAGGATGGGGGGTGCCTACAATGAGCAGTTCTTC	CASSPRMGGAYNEQFF	few	TRBV3-1	TRBJ2-1	NA
TGCAGCGTTGATAAGCGTAACACAGCTTTCTTT	CSVDKRNTAFF	many	TRBV29-1	TRBJ1-1	NA
TGTGCCAGTAGTATAGCGGAGGGTCTTGCCTACGAGCAGTACTTC	CASSIAEGLAYEQYF	many	TRBV19	TRBJ2-7	NA
TGTGCCAGCAGCCAAGTTGGGGGGACTGGGGCCAACGTCCTGACTTTC	CASSQVGGTGANVLTF	many	TRBV14	TRBJ2-6	NA
TGTGCCACCAGTGATTCGACCCCCAAGACCCAGTACTTC	CATSDSTPKTQYF	NA	TRBV24-1	TRBJ2-5	NA
TGTGCCAGCAGTTTGGCGACAGTTGCCTACGAGCAGTACTTC	CASSLATVAYEQYF	many	TRBV28	TRBJ2-7	NA
TGCGCCAGCAGCCAGAACGACAGGGGGGAAGATACGCAGTATTTT	CASSQNDRGEDTQYF	few	TRBV4-3	TRBJ2-3	TRBD1
TGTGCCTGGAGTGAGGGGACGAGCAATCAGCCCCAGCATTTT	CAWSEGTSNQPQHF	NA	TRBV30	TRBJ1-5	NA
TGTGCCAGTAGTATCGGGACACCCATGAACACTGAAGCTTTCTTT	CASSIGTPMNTEAFF	NA	TRBV19	TRBJ1-1	NA
TGTGCCAGCAGCTCCACAACTACTTCTGGAAACACCATATATTTT	CASSSTTTSGNTIYF	many	TRBV7-8	TRBJ1-3	NA
TGTGCCAGCAGCTTATCGGGGTCAGCCTACGAGCAGTACTTC	CASSLSGSAYEQYF	many	TRBV11-2	TRBJ2-7	NA
TGTGCCAGCAGTCCCCCGGCCCCAGGACCGACTAACTATGGCTACACCTTC	CASSPPAPGPTNYGYTF	many	TRBV12-3/TRBV12-4	TRBJ1-2	NA
TGCGCCAGCAGCTTGGCCTCTACCTCGGGGGACACTGAAGCTTTCTTT	CASSLASTSGDTEAFF	NA	TRBV5-1	TRBJ1-1	NA
TGTGCCAGCAGCCAAGATGGGCCAGCGGGAGATACGCAGTATTTT	CASSQDGPAGDTQYF	many	TRBV4-2	TRBJ2-3	NA
TGTGCCAGCAGTTACGATAGGGGGCTAGACACTGAAGCTTTCTTT	CASSYDRGLDTEAFF	many	TRBV6-5	TRBJ1-1	TRBD1